These 20 T cell receptor beta chains share one sample of origin, sequenced in a study of preoperative IRX-2 immunotherapy in early breast cancer. The treatment denotes: preoperative locoregional IRX-2 cytokine immunotherapy. Assay: immunoSEQ multiplex PCR; the TCRdb copy retains only in-frame clones and omits some. Of about 98,000 clones listed, 86% are singletons. The sequences come from tumor tissue, collected after IRX-2 immunotherapy. The receptors originated from a human donor with breast cancer.

The table lists this clone with a count of one. In DNA form, the CDR3 reads TGCGCCAGCAGCCTGGGATGGGGTAGCACTGAAGCTTTCTTT. Amino acids: CASSLGWGSTEAFF. V usage is TRBV1 and J usage is TRBJ1-1. TRBV1 is given as a pseudogene. This CDR3 region has 14 residues.

This chain connects TRBV18 to TRBJ1-2, with D possibly being TRBD1 (5 bases). CDR3 length: 16 residues. V lost 0 bases and J lost 4, with 15 bases in between. In germline, CDR1 is KGHSH, CDR2 LQKENI. The chain's CDR3 is CASSPPWGVQVYGYTF. For the CDR3, the DNA is TGTGCCAGCTCACCACCCTGGGGGGTCCAGGTCTATGGCTACACCTTC.

CDR3 coding DNA: TGTGCCAGCAAAAGTGGCGGACCGGGACTTACCTATGGCTACACCTTC. This codes for CASKSGGPGLTYGYTF. V is TRBV28 and J is TRBJ1-2, with D possibly being TRBD1 (5 bases). The V end lost 7 bases, the J end lost 4 bases, and 22 bases lay between the germline ends. The CDR3 contains 16 residues. Germline V gene data show CDR1 as MDHEN and CDR2 as SYDVKM.

The genes are TRBV19 and TRBJ2-2; D may be TRBD1 (6 bases). The CDR3 spans 15 residues. Trimming left V 3 bases short and J 5 bases short, with 13 bases between. CDR1 and CDR2 from the germline V gene are LNHDA and SQIVND (reference sequence). The CDR3 reads CASSISDRRTGELFF. The CDR3 nucleotides are TGTGCCAGTAGTATTTCGGACAGAAGGACCGGGGAGCTGTTTTTT.

The chain is built from TRBV19 and TRBJ1-5, with D maybe TRBD1 (6 bases). V lost 6 bases, J lost 7 bases, and 16 bases lay in between. Germline assignment: CDR1 LNHDA and CDR2 SQIVND (reference sequence). This CDR3 has 14 residues. The CDR3 region has the DNA TGTGCCAGTAGGCGGGACATTCTGGTACAGCCCCAGCATTTT. This codes for CASRRDILVQPQHF.

The chain couples TRBV7-6 to TRBJ2-3, with 7 bases aligning to TRBD1. Trimming cost V 3 bases and J 0 bases; bases outside gene matches: 15. CDR1 is SGHVS and CDR2 is FNYEAQ in the germline V gene. CDR3 size: 19 residues. The CDR3 loop reads CASSFSGTVTSISTDTQYF. As DNA, the CDR3 is TGTGCCAGCAGCTTCTCCGGGACAGTAACATCCATTAGCACAGATACGCAGTATTTT.

V and J are TRBV29-1 and TRBJ1-2, with D perhaps matching TRBD1 (5 bases). Germline assignment: CDR1 SQVTM and CDR2 ANQGSEA. V lost 5 bases and J lost 4, with 11 bases in between. This CDR3 region has 12 residues. DNA for the CDR3: TGCAGCGTTTGGGAGACAGCCTATGGCTACACCTTC. It translates to CSVWETAYGYTF.

The V and J genes are TRBV6-8 and TRBJ2-3; no firm D call. Trimming stripped 6 bases from V and 5 bases from J, with 12 bases between. The CDR3 has 13 amino acids. CDR1 is MNHGY, CDR2 SAAAGT, per germline. DNA of the CDR3: TGTGCCAGCAGCCGCTCCTCTCTAGATACGCAGTATTTT. It encodes CASSRSSLDTQYF.

The chain links TRBV6-8 to TRBJ1-3; 9 bases fit TRBD1. The CDR3 is made up of 14 amino acids. Germline V lookup: CDR1 MNHGY, CDR2 SAAAGT. J gave up 3 bases and V 7 bases, and 4 bases lay outside the gene matches. In DNA form, the CDR3 reads TGTGCCAGCAAAGGACAGGGGATTGGAAACACCATATATTTT. It translates to CASKGQGIGNTIYF.

This clone was recorded only once. V gene TRBV28 combines with J gene TRBJ1-4; D is unclear. The V gene lost 2 bases and the J gene lost 8 bases, with 15 bases spanning the gap. The CDR3 extends over 15 amino acids. Germline V gene sequence: CDR1 MDHEN, CDR2 SYDVKM. For the CDR3, the DNA is TGTGCCAGCAGTTTAAATGGGCAAAATCTAGAAAAACTGTTTTTT. This sequence encodes CASSLNGQNLEKLFF.

This clone was recorded only once. The CDR3 DNA is TGTGCCAGCAGCAGGGGAATCAACGAGCAGTACTTC. Amino acids: CASSRGINEQYF. V gene TRBV6-8 combines with J gene TRBJ2-7, with D possibly TRBD1 on 6 matching bases. The germline CDR1 and CDR2 sequences are MNHGY and SAAAGT. V dropped 6 bases and J dropped 5 bases, with 11 bases sitting between them. The CDR3 length is 12 residues.

This clone showed up just once. This rearrangement joins TRBV30 to TRBJ2-7; possible D gene TRBD1, 6 bases. The V gene lost 0 bases and the J gene lost 6 bases, with 12 bases spanning the gap. Germline V CDR1 and CDR2: GTSNPN, SVGIG (reference sequence). The CDR3 has 13 residues. The DNA for the CDR3 is TGTGCCTGGAGTGTACAGGAAGGGGGCGAGCAGTACTTC. This gives the protein CAWSVQEGGEQYF.

This clone was counted a single time. The chain's CDR3 is CASSLWSSRDTAYEQYF. Written as DNA, the CDR3 is TGTGCCAGCAGTCTCTGGAGTTCCCGGGACACGGCCTACGAGCAGTACTTC. The chain combines TRBV22-1 with TRBJ2-7; the D call in the table, TRBD1, was not verified against the DNA. TRBV22-1 is recorded as a pseudogene. The CDR3 extends over 17 amino acids.

The CDR3 DNA follows: TGTGCCATCAGTGAGCACTACCGGGACAGTAGCACAGATACGCAGTATTTT. Its translation: CAISEHYRDSSTDTQYF. This chain joins TRBV10-3 and TRBJ2-3; 7 bases are a match to TRBD1. The germline gives CDR1 ENHRY, CDR2 SYGVKD. The ends lost 2 bases at V and 0 bases at J; junction bases unmatched: 8. This CDR3 region has 17 residues.

The rearrangement uses TRBV4-1 and TRBJ1-5; no definite D call. Looked up from germline, CDR1 is MGHRA and CDR2 is YSYEKL. Trimming stripped 2 bases from V and 7 bases from J, with 9 bases between. The CDR3 extends over 13 amino acids. The CDR3 DNA reads as TGCGCCAGCAGCCAATCGGCCGGGCAGCCCCAGCATTTT. Residues: CASSQSAGQPQHF.

This chain uses TRBV18 with TRBJ1-1; D gene ambiguous. Germline V gene data show CDR1 as KGHSH and CDR2 as LQKENI. V lost 3 bases to trimming and J lost 8 bases, with 16 bases between them. The CDR3 is 14 residues long. In nucleotides, the CDR3 is TGTGCCAGCTCACCGATTTACGGGAATCGCGAAGCTTTCTTT. Protein: CASSPIYGNREAFF.

This clone was detected a few times. This chain links TRBV12-2 with TRBJ1-2; the D call of TRBD1 is as the table states it, not checked on the DNA. TRBV12-2 is an annotated pseudogene. This CDR3 contains 15 residues. The DNA for the CDR3 is TGTGCCACCTTCTCGGGACAGGGGACTAACTATGGCTACACCTTC. Amino acid sequence: CATFSGQGTNYGYTF.

The genes are TRBV11-3 and TRBJ1-1, with D unresolved. Trimming cost V 5 bases and J 0 bases, with 13 bases left between them. The CDR3 spans 15 residues. Germline loops: CDR1 SGHNT, CDR2 YENEEA. The CDR3, as DNA: TGTGCCAGCAGCCGCGCGCGGGAACTGAACACTGAAGCTTTCTTT. It encodes CASSRARELNTEAFF.

The genes are TRBV28 and TRBJ2-7, with D possibly being TRBD1 or TRBD2 (5 bases each). This CDR3 is built from 13 residues. The V gene's germline CDR1 is MDHEN and CDR2 SYDVKM. V was cut by 4 bases and J by 6 bases, with 13 bases left in between. This CDR3 is CASSSPGTGEQYF. The CDR3 region has the DNA TGTGCCAGCAGTTCACCGGGGACGGGCGAGCAGTACTTC.

Worth noting for this clone: A nucleotide was unread or ambiguous, so the corresponding amino acid is written X. The chain combines TRBV19 with TRBJ1-5; D ambiguous. V lost 4 bases, J lost 2 bases, and 9 bases lay in between. The germline gives CDR1 LNHDA, CDR2 SQIVND (reference sequence). The CDR3 totals 14 residues. CDR3 DNA: TGTGCCAGTAGTAMGGGGTGGGGCAATCAGCCCCAGCATTTT. The encoded protein is CASSXGWGNQPQHF.